This T cell receptor beta chain was recovered during a study of OX40 agonist ivuxolimab in advanced cancers. Measured with immunoSEQ multiplex PCR; TCRdb has only the in-frame clones, and not every one. This table holds roughly 140,000 clones, around 94% found once. This CDR3 is built from 13 residues. The germline V and J ends were trimmed by 1 base and 2 bases, with 5 bases remaining between them. The germline V gene encodes CDR1 LGHNA and CDR2 YSLEER. The study, taken as a whole, reports: In the 0.1 to 3.0 mg/kg range, CD4+ and CD8+ blood T cells had expanded clonally by week 6. Antigens targeted by the expanded peripheral T cells were not determined.

In regard to this clone: The target antigen is unknown.

This chain uses TRBV4-3 with TRBJ2-5; D unresolved. The clonotype originates from an adult with an advanced solid tumor such as melanoma, head and neck, liver or kidney cancer. The sample consisted of CD4+ or CD8+ T cells sorted from blood, taken in a trial of the OX40 agonist ivuxolimab. CDR3 loop: CASSQGIQETQYF. The CDR3 DNA follows: TGCGCCAGCAGCCAAGGGATACAAGAGACCCAGTACTTC.